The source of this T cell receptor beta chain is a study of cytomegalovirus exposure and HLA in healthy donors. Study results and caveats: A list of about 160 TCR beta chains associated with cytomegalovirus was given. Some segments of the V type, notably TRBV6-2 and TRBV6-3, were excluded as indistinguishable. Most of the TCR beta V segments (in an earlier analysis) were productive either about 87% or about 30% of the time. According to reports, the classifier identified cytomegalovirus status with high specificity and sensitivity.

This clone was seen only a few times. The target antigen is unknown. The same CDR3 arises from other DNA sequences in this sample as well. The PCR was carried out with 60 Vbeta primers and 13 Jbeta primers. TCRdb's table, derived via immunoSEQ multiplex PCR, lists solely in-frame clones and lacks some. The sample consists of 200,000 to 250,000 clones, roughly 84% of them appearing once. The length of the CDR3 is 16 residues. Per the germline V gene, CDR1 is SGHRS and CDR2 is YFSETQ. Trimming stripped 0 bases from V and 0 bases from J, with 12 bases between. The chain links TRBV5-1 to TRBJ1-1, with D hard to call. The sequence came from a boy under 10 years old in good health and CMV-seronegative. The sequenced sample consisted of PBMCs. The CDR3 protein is CASSLEGAGLNTEAFF. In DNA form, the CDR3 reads TGCGCCAGCAGCTTGGAGGGTGCGGGCCTGAACACTGAAGCTTTCTTT.